The 26 T cell receptor beta chains below all came from one sample that was sequenced in a study of blood T cell repertoires in COVID-19. Produced via immunoSEQ multiplex PCR; TCRdb's table is partial and in-frame only. Of about 150,000 clones listed, approximately 86% are singletons. The specimen was peripheral blood. The receptors come from a woman aged 70-85 years with acute or convalescent COVID-19.

The chain has TRBV7-2 and TRBJ1-2; 11 positions match TRBD1. This CDR3 has 15 residues. V shed 5 bases and J 7 bases; nucleotides not matched to a gene: 9. The V gene's germline CDR1 is SGHTA and CDR2 FQGNSA. DNA of the CDR3: TGTGCCAGCAGCCACAGGACAGGGGGCGCGCCTGGCTACACCTTC. Residues: CASSHRTGGAPGYTF.

Here the CDR3 reads CASSISGTGSTF. CDR3 sequence (DNA): TGTGCCAGTAGTATATCAGGAACAGGGAGCACCTTC. The V gene is TRBV19, the J gene TRBJ1-2; maybe TRBD1 (6 bases). The CDR3 sequence is 12 residues long. V lost 2 bases to trimming and J lost 13 bases, with 14 bases between them. Germline CDR1 LNHDA, CDR2 SQIVND (reference sequence).

The chain combines TRBV19 with TRBJ1-5; tentatively, D is TRBD1 (5 bases). V lost 8 bases and J 4 bases, leaving 12 bases between the germline ends. The CDR3 has 13 amino acids. In germline, CDR1 is LNHDA, CDR2 SQIVND (reference sequence). This chain's CDR3 is CASSQGLNQPQHF. The CDR3 DNA reads as TGTGCCAGTTCTCAGGGTCTTAATCAGCCCCAGCATTTT.

The chain recombines TRBV6-5 with TRBJ2-2; the match to TRBD2 covers 8 bases. The CDR3 contains 15 residues. V was pared by 6 bases and J by 6 bases, with 9 bases of the junction left unmatched. Germline CDR1 reads MNHEY; CDR2 reads SVGAGI. The CDR3 coding sequence is TGTGCCAGCAGCCCCGGGCGGGGGGTCGCCGGGGAGCTGTTTTTT. Amino acid sequence: CASSPGRGVAGELFF.

The chain links TRBV2 to TRBJ2-7, with D possibly being TRBD1 (5 bases). This CDR3 contains 17 residues. The germline V gene has CDR1 SNHLY and CDR2 FYNNEI. Trimming left V 2 bases short and J 4 bases short, with 21 bases between. The CDR3 spells CASSERAPPRVPYEQYF. Here the CDR3 DNA reads TGTGCCAGCAGTGAAAGGGCCCCTCCCAGGGTCCCTTACGAGCAGTACTTC.

The V gene is TRBV6-5, the J gene TRBJ1-1, with a possible D match to TRBD1 (5 bases). CDR3 size: 13 residues. Germline CDR1 reads MNHEY; CDR2 reads SVGAGI. Trimming pared 5 bases from V and 2 bases from J, leaving 9 bases between. The DNA of the CDR3 is TGTGCCAGCAGTAGGGACTCTAACACTGAAGCTTTCTTT. Its protein is CASSRDSNTEAFF.

This clone was seen only once. The chain recombines TRBV7-9 with TRBJ1-2; TRBD1 matches at 7 bases. Trimming removed 5 bases from V and 6 bases from J; junction bases left unmatched: 9. The CDR3 runs to 14 residues. The germline CDR1 and CDR2 sequences are SEHNR and FQNEAQ (reference sequence). DNA for the CDR3: TGTGCCAGCAGCCCTTTTCGACAGGGTGATGGCTACACCTTC. Protein: CASSPFRQGDGYTF.

In this sample, this clone turned up once. The V call is TRBV3-1 (or the pseudogene TRBV3-2), the J call TRBJ2-3; 10 positions match TRBD1. Germline V gene lookup returns CDR1 LGHDT and CDR2 YNNKEL (reference sequence). The CDR3 length is 14 residues. V lost 4 bases to trimming and J lost 6 bases; unmatched junction nucleotides: 4. The CDR3 sequence is CASSPGQGGDTQYF. DNA for the CDR3: TGTGCCAGCAGCCCAGGACAGGGGGGGGATACGCAGTATTTT.

This chain uses TRBV7-2 with TRBJ2-1; 7 nucleotides match TRBD1. The V and J ends lost 2 bases and 4 bases, in that order; junction bases with no gene match: 5. This CDR3 contains 15 residues. The germline V gene encodes CDR1 SGHTA and CDR2 FQGNSA. The CDR3 nucleotides are TGTGCCAGCAGCTTAACTACAGGGGCATACAATGAGCAGTTCTTC. This gives the protein CASSLTTGAYNEQFF.

Only one count was recorded for this clone. The chain uses TRBV12-5 and TRBJ2-5; 8 bases fit TRBD2. This CDR3 has 13 amino acids. CDR1 is LGHNT and CDR2 is FRNRAP in the germline V gene. V gave up 6 bases and J gave up 1 base; unmatched junction bases: 1. The chain's CDR3 is CASGGGAQETQYF. The CDR3 nucleotides are TGTGCTAGTGGCGGGGGGGCCCAAGAGACCCAGTACTTC.

The genes are TRBV7-3 and TRBJ2-2; tentatively, D is TRBD2 (6 bases). The CDR3 length is 15 residues. Germline loops: CDR1 SGHTA, CDR2 FQGTGA. V lost 1 base and J 3 bases, leaving 9 bases between the germline ends. The CDR3 bases are TGTGCCAGCAGCTTAAGGGGGGATTACACCGGGGAGCTGTTTTTT. Protein product: CASSLRGDYTGELFF.

This chain links TRBV6-2 or TRBV6-3 with TRBJ2-7; tentatively, D is TRBD2 (6 bases). Germline values: CDR1 MNHEY, CDR2 SVGEGT. V was shortened by 0 bases and J by 6 bases, with 15 bases between the two germline ends. The CDR3 consists of 15 residues. The CDR3 nucleotides read TGTGCCAGCAGTTACTCGAATCCGGGGGTGGGCGAGCAGTACTTC. Amino acid sequence: CASSYSNPGVGEQYF.

This rearrangement joins TRBV6-5 to TRBJ1-2; D ambiguous. The ends were cut back, 2 bases at V and 8 bases at J, with 9 bases in the middle. The CDR3 runs 12 residues. CDR1 is MNHEY, CDR2 SVGAGI, per germline. CDR3 protein: CASSYPGGGYTF. CDR3 nucleotide sequence: TGTGCCAGCAGTTACCCCGGAGGGGGCTACACCTTC.

The chain is built from TRBV7-9 and TRBJ1-2, with TRBD1 as a possible D gene (5 bases). Trimming shortened V by 11 bases and J by 3 bases, and 13 bases separated the two germline ends. CDR3 length equals 12 residues. Germline CDR1 reads SEHNR; CDR2 reads FQNEAQ (reference sequence). The CDR3 sequence is CAGARGDYGYTF. CDR3 DNA sequence: TGTGCCGGAGCCCGGGGGGACTATGGCTACACCTTC.

The chain employs TRBV7-9 and TRBJ2-7; D might be TRBD1 (6 bases). Trimming stripped 5 bases from V and 6 bases from J, with 17 bases between. The CDR3 sequence is 14 residues long. Germline V lookup: CDR1 SEHNR, CDR2 FQNEAQ (reference sequence). The CDR3 loop reads CASSGDGRGGEQYF. The DNA for the CDR3 is TGTGCCAGCAGCGGAGACGGACGAGGGGGCGAGCAGTACTTC. Together with reference TRBV7-9 and TRBJ2-7, the CDR3 gives the full variable domain: DTGVSQNPRHKITKRGQNVTFRCDPISEHNRLYWYRQTLGQGPEFLTYFQNEAQLEKSRLLSDRFSAERPKGSFSTLEIQRTEQGDSAMYLCASSGDGRGGEQYFGPGTRLTVT.

V and J are TRBV19 and TRBJ2-1; 10 bases match TRBD1. This CDR3 has 18 residues. Per the germline V gene, CDR1 is LNHDA and CDR2 is SQIVND (reference sequence). Trimming took 6 bases from V and 7 from J; bases not matched to a gene: 18. CDR3 sequence (DNA): TGTGCCAGTAGAGGAGGGCCCCCGGGACAGGGGATTGGAAATGAGCAGTTCTTC. It translates to CASRGGPPGQGIGNEQFF. Variable domain in full (rest from reference TRBV19 and TRBJ2-1): DGGITQSPKYLFRKEGQNVTLSCEQNLNHDAMYWYRQDPGQGLRLIYYSQIVNDFQKGDIAEGYSVSREKKESFPLTVTSAQKNPTAFYLCASRGGPPGQGIGNEQFFGPGTRLTVL.

J is TRBJ2-7 and V is TRBV27; 7 nucleotides align to TRBD1. The CDR3 totals 14 residues. CDR1 is MNHEY and CDR2 is SMNVEV in the germline V gene (reference sequence). V trimming: 10 bases; J trimming: 4 bases; junction bases outside the gene matches: 13. CDR3 in DNA: TGTGCCATCGGCTGGCAGGGGGTTATTTACGAGCAGTACGTC. Amino acids: CAIGWQGVIYEQYV.

The CDR3 loop is CASGQGRRGYTF. As DNA, the CDR3 is TGTGCCAGCGGACAGGGGCGACGGGGCTACACCTTC. V usage is TRBV6-5 and J usage is TRBJ1-2; 9 positions agree with TRBD1. Germline CDR1 MNHEY, CDR2 SVGAGI. CDR3 length equals 12 residues. V was pared by 8 bases and J by 8 bases, with 6 bases of the junction left unmatched.

V gene TRBV11-2 combines with J gene TRBJ2-1, with 10 positions matching TRBD2. V shed 1 base, J shed 8 bases, and the junction held 2 bases outside the gene matches. Per the germline V gene, CDR1 is SGHAT and CDR2 is FQNNGV. This CDR3 has 14 amino acids. CDR3: CASSLVLAGDEQFF. The CDR3, as DNA: TGTGCCAGCAGCTTAGTCCTAGCGGGGGATGAGCAGTTCTTC.

This clone turned up a few times. CDR3: CASSQDRGITEAFF. The CDR3 DNA follows: TGCGCCAGCAGCCAAGACAGGGGGATTACTGAAGCTTTCTTT. This chain uses TRBV4-1 with TRBJ1-1; 7 bases are shared with TRBD1. This CDR3 has 14 residues. V shed 0 bases, J shed 5 bases, and the junction held 3 bases outside the gene matches. Germline lookup yields CDR1 MGHRA and CDR2 YSYEKL.

The chain is built from TRBV4-3 and TRBJ1-1; D remains unclear. V was trimmed by 1 base and J by 1 base, leaving 7 bases between them. Looked up from germline, CDR1 is LGHNA and CDR2 is YSLEER. CDR3 length: 14 amino acids. The CDR3 protein is CASSQVAGNTEAFF. The CDR3 bases are TGCGCCAGCAGCCAAGTGGCAGGGAACACTGAAGCTTTCTTT.

CDR3 in amino acids: CASSQVGGYTDTQYF. DNA for the CDR3: TGTGCCAGCAGCCAAGTGGGCGGGTACACAGATACGCAGTATTTT. The V gene is TRBV4-2, the J gene TRBJ2-3; maybe TRBD2 (5 bases). Germline values: CDR1 LGHNA, CDR2 YNFKEQ. Trimming cost V 1 base and J 2 bases, with 10 bases left between them. The CDR3 contains 15 residues.

This rearrangement joins TRBV5-1 to TRBJ1-1, with TRBD1 identical over 8 bases. The trim removed 4 bases at V and 1 base at J, leaving 3 bases unmatched. Germline values: CDR1 SGHRS, CDR2 YFSETQ. The CDR3 has 14 amino acids. This CDR3 reads CASSEQGGNTEAFF. The DNA for the CDR3 is TGCGCCAGCAGCGAACAGGGGGGGAACACTGAAGCTTTCTTT.

The chain joins TRBV7-9 to TRBJ1-6; tentative D call: TRBD1 (6 bases). The V gene lost 1 base and the J gene lost 8 bases, with 15 bases spanning the gap. Germline values: CDR1 SEHNR, CDR2 FQNEAQ (reference sequence). The CDR3 spans 16 residues. The CDR3 coding sequence is TGTGCCAGCAGCTTAGGTGAAGGGGAGGGGGATTCACCCCTCCACTTT. Amino acid sequence: CASSLGEGEGDSPLHF.

The V gene is TRBV2, the J gene TRBJ2-2; TRBD1 agrees at 9 bases. Unmatched junction bases numbered 1, after V lost 1 base and J lost 4 bases. The length of the CDR3 is 15 residues. The germline gives CDR1 SNHLY, CDR2 FYNNEI. This CDR3 reads CASSEGTGATGELFF. As DNA, the CDR3 is TGTGCCAGCAGTGAAGGGACAGGGGCCACCGGGGAGCTGTTTTTT. Looking up the rest from reference TRBV2 and TRBJ2-2 gives the full variable domain: EPEVTQTPSHQVTQMGQEVILRCVPISNHLYFYWYRQILGQKVEFLVSFYNNEISEKSEIFDDQFSVERPDGSNFTLKIRSTKLEDSAMYFCASSEGTGATGELFFGEGSRLTVL.

This clone appeared a single time. The genes are TRBV13 and TRBJ2-3, with TRBD2 matching 8 bases. Per the germline V gene, CDR1 is PRHDT and CDR2 is FYEKMQ (reference sequence). The trim removed 3 bases at V and 3 bases at J, leaving 2 bases unmatched. The CDR3 runs to 14 residues. In nucleotides, the CDR3 is TGTGCCAGCAGCTTCGGGGGGGCAACAGATACGCAGTATTTT. Translating gives CASSFGGATDTQYF.